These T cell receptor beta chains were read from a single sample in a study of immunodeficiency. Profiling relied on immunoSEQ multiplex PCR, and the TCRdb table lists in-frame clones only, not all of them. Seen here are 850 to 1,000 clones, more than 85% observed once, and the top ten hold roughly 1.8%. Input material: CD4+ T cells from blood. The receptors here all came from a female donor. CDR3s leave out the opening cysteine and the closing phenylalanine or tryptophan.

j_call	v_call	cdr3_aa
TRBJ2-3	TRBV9	ASSGGGGPADTQY
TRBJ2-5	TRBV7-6	ASSLEEDQRWGYQETQY
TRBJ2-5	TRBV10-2	ASSEPNQRGTQY
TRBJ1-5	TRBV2	ASAQGASQPQH
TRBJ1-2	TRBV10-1	ASSVGTLGGWDGYT
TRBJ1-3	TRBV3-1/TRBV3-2	ASSPGSNTIY
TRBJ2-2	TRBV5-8	ASSPGLAGNTGELF
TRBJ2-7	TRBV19	ASSTFRGEEQY
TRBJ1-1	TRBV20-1	SASLQGRPMNTEAF
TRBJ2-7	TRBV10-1	ASSSRGYEQY
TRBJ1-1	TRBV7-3	ASSISEGAEAF
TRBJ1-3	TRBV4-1	ASSQGGARSSGNTIY
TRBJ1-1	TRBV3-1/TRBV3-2	ASSPSRQGSTEAF
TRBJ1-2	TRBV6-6	ASSSIKGTHGYT
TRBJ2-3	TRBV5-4	ASSFGHRTDTQY
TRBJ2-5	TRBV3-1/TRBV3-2	ASSTTETQY
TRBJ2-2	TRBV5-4	ASSLGFRNTGELF
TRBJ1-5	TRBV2	ASSVAGNQPQH
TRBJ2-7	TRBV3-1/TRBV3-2	ASSPVAGIGEQY
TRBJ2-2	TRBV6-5	ASNSENTGELF
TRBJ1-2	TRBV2	ASSALGAGGYT
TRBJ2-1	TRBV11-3	ASSLVHNEQF
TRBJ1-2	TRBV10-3	AISVGSSNYGYT
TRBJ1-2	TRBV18	ASSPFTGTGPYGYT
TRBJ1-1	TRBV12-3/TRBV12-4	ASSRIYGSQAF
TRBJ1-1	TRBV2	ASSFLATGVGEAF
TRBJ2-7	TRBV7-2	ASSLARVSAYEQY
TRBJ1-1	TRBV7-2	ASSPQGAQTEAF
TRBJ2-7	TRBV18	ASSPGRGGRGDEQY
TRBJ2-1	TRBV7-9	ASSHGPLEQF
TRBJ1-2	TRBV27	ASSPRDRPYGYT
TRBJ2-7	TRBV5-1	ASSSRARGHYEQY
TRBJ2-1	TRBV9	ASSATGGSVEQF
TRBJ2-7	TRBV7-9	ASSLLAGTYEQY
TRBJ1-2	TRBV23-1	ASSPSNRGHGYT
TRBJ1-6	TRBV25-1	ASSMAGTGSPLH
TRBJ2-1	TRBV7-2	ASTLAGPTYNEQF
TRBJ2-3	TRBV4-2	ASSQGAGFTDTQY
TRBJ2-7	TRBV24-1	ATSDLRMSGPLY
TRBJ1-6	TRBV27	ASSQSFSPLH
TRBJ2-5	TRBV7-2	ASRPLGAGTQY
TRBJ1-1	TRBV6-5	ASSYTGGGGTEAF
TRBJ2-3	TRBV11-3	ASSSGTRSDTQY
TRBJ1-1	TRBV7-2	ASSLGTEAF
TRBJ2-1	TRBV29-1	SVVSGSYNEQF
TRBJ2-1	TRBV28	ASSWGQITYNEQF
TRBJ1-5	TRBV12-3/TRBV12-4	ASSIASNQPQH
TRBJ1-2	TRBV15	ATSRESGTGAPYGYT
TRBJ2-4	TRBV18	ASSPSGGVVKNIQY
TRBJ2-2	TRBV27	ASSPQGYTGELF
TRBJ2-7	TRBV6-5	ASSYRPLGYEQY
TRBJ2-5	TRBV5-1	ASTRTIQYQETQY
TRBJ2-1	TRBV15	ATSRDPGLAGDEQF
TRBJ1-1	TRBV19	ASSIDQGPSAEAF
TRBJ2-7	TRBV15	ATSRAGTGSHEQY